The source of this T cell receptor (beta chain) is a study of regulatory T cells in long-lasting Graves disease. The CDR3 consists of 14 residues. Per the germline V gene, CDR1 is ENHRY and CDR2 is SYGVKD. V was pared by 3 bases and J by 3 bases, with 12 bases between. This clonotype was seen at least ten times. Arm-PCR of CDR3 regions and iRepertoire HTBI primers were used to build TCR beta libraries. TCRdb used MiXCR to reprocess the multiplex PCR reads, holding one entry per CDR3 protein. The data contain hundreds of thousands of distinct CDR3 sequences, approximately 16% of them singletons. The time point denotes: newly diagnosed GD, antithyroid drugs for less than 3 months. PBMC RNA was the source of the TCR library. These data also featured in a second study, about T cells in Graves' hyperthyroidism and ophthalmopathy. From that report: The study excluded patients with uncontrolled infection, other autoimmune disease, pregnancy or lactation. Diagnoses were established using clinical symptoms, serum thyroxine and TRAb, thyroid ultrasound and orbital computed tomography.

The chain links TRBV10-3 to TRBJ2-7; weak D call: TRBD1 (6 bases). The receptor was isolated from a woman aged 40-65 years with Graves disease. Here the sequenced sample was peripheral blood mononuclear cells (PBMCs), taken at new diagnosis, from a patient treated with antithyroid drugs. CDR3 protein: CAISEKGGSYEQYF. DNA for the CDR3: TGTGCCATCAGTGAAAAAGGGGGTAGCTACGAGCAGTACTTC.